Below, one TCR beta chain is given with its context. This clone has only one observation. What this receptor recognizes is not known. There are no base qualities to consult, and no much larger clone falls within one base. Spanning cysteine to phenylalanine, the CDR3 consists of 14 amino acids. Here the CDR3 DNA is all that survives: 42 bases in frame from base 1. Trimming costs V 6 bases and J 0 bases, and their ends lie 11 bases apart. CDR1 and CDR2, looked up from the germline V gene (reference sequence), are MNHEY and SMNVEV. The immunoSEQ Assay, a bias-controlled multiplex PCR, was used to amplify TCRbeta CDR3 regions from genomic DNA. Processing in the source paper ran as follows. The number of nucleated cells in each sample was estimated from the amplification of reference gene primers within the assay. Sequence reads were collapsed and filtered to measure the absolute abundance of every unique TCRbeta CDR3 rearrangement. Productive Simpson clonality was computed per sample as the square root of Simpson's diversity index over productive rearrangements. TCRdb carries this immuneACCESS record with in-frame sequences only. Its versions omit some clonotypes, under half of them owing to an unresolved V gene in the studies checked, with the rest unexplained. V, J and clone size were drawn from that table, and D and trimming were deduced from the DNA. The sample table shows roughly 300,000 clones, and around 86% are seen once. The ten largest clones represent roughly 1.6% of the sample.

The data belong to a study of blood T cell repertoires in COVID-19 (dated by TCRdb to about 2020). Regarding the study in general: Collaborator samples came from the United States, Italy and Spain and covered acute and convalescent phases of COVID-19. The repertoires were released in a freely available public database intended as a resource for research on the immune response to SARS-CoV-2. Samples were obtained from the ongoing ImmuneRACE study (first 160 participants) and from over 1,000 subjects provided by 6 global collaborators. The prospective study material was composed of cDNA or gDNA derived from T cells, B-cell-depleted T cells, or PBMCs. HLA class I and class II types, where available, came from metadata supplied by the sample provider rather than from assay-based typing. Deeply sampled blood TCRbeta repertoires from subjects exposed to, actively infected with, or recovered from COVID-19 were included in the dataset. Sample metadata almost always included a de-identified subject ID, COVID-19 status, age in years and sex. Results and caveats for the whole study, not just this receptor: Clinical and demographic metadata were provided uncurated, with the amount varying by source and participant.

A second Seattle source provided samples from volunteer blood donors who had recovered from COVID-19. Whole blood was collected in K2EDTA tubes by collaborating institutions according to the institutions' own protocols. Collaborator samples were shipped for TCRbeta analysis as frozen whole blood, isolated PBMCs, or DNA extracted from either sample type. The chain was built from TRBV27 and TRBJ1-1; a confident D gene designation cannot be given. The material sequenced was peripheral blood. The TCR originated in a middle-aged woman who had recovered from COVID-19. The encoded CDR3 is CASSLVGVNTEAFF. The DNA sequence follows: TGTGCCAGCAGCCTCGTCGGGGTGAACACTGAAGCTTTCTTT.